These 31 T cell receptor beta chains were all obtained from the same sample, sequenced in a study of regulatory T cells in long-lasting Graves disease. Time point reported: persistent/refractory GD, antithyroid drugs over 5 years with positive TRAb. Making the TCR library involved RNA that had been extracted from PBMCs. The TCR beta library used iRepertoire HTBI primers with Arm-PCR amplification of CDR3. MiXCR, run by TCRdb on the multiplex PCR reads, gives a single entry per CDR3 protein. The top ten clones hold around 7% of a sample with around 460,000 distinct CDR3 sequences, 20% to 25% of them seen once. Here the sequenced sample was peripheral blood mononuclear cells (PBMCs), taken when the disease was refractory, from a patient treated with antithyroid drugs. The receptor source for this set is a female donor with Graves disease.

V and J are TRBV20-1 and TRBJ2-6; possible D gene TRBD1, 5 bases. V was clipped by 2 bases and J by 1 base, with 9 bases between them. Germline-derived CDR1 and CDR2 are DFQATT and SNEGSKA (reference sequence). This CDR3 region has 15 residues. In DNA form, the CDR3 reads TGCAGTGCTAGACAACAGGAGTCTGGGGCCAACGTCCTGACTTTC. Its translation: CSARQQESGANVLTF.

This clonotype was counted a few times. This chain joins TRBV19 and TRBJ2-7, with a possible D match to TRBD1 (6 bases). CDR3 length: 13 amino acids. From germline, CDR1 is LNHDA and CDR2 SQIVND (reference sequence). Trimming stripped 8 bases from V and 7 bases from J, with 18 bases between. The CDR3 spells CASSLTGLEEQYF. CDR3 coding DNA: TGTGCCAGTTCTTTGACAGGTCTCGAGGAGCAGTACTTC.

Turning to this clonotype: This may arise from a read error, as a much more abundant clone is one base away. The rearrangement links TRBV11-2 to TRBJ1-6; 8 bases are shared with TRBD1. Germline values: CDR1 SGHAT, CDR2 FQNNGV. There are 18 residues in the CDR3. V shed 2 bases and J 3 bases; nucleotides not matched to a gene: 9. The CDR3 coding sequence is TGTGCCAGCAGCTTAATCCCACAGGGGGGGTACTATAATTCACCCCTCCACTTT. Amino acid sequence: CASSLIPQGGYYNSPLHF.

This clonotype was seen just once. A much larger clone lies a single base off, so this may be a read error. The chain uses TRBV27 and TRBJ1-6, with 7 bases aligning to TRBD1. Germline lookup yields CDR1 MNHEY and CDR2 SMNVEV (reference sequence). CDR3 size: 16 residues. The chain's CDR3 is CASGLSPDRVGSPLHF. In nucleotides, the CDR3 is TGTGCCAGCGGTTTATCGCCCGACAGGGTGGGCTCACCCCTCCACTTT.

This rearrangement joins TRBV6-5 to TRBJ1-2; 8 bases align to TRBD1. Looked up from germline, CDR1 is MNHEY and CDR2 is SVGAGI. The CDR3 runs 15 residues. The J segment lost 6 bases and the V segment lost 0 bases, leaving 6 bases of the junction unmatched. The CDR3 loop reads CASSYSTGEANGYTF. The CDR3 DNA reads TGTGCCAGCAGTTACTCGACAGGGGAAGCGAATGGCTACACCTTC.

The rearrangement uses TRBV4-1 and TRBJ1-5; D is possibly TRBD1 (5 bases). CDR3 size: 15 residues. The germline gives CDR1 MGHRA, CDR2 YSYEKL. With 1 base removed from V and 2 bases from J, the gap between germline ends came to 9 bases. The CDR3 sequence is CASSQGPGGNQPQHF. CDR3 nucleotides: TGCGCCAGCAGCCAAGGACCGGGGGGCAATCAGCCCCAGCATTTT.

The rearrangement joins TRBV24-1 to TRBJ2-7, with 8 bases identical to TRBD2. With 8 bases clipped from V and 0 bases from J, the junction kept 14 bases outside the gene matches. Germline-derived CDR1 and CDR2 are KGHDR and SFDVKD. The CDR3 is made up of 17 amino acids. The CDR3 protein is CATKGDLAGMSSYEQYF. CDR3 bases: TGTGCCACCAAAGGGGATCTAGCGGGCATGAGCTCCTACGAGCAGTACTTC.

V usage is TRBV11-2 and J usage is TRBJ2-2; 7 bases align to TRBD2. The CDR3 is made up of 20 amino acids. From germline, CDR1 is SGHAT and CDR2 FQNNGV. The junction had 20 bases not matched to a gene; V was cut back by 6 bases and J by 1 base. The CDR3 here is CASRTLRLAPGEGNTGELFF. CDR3 bases: TGTGCCAGCAGAACTCTCCGACTAGCCCCCGGAGAGGGGAACACCGGGGAGCTGTTTTTT.

This clonotype has only a few counts. The rearrangement links TRBV12-3 or TRBV12-4 to TRBJ2-2, with D perhaps matching TRBD1 or TRBD2 (5 bases each). The CDR3 sequence is 17 residues long. Trimming left V 5 bases short and J 1 base short, with 17 bases between. The CDR3 sequence: CASSPYPVGVNTGELFF. CDR3 sequence (DNA): TGTGCCAGCAGTCCCTACCCCGTGGGGGTGAACACCGGGGAGCTGTTTTTT.

This clonotype was detected ten times or more. The chain is built from TRBV11-2 and TRBJ2-2; 7 nucleotides line up with TRBD2. This CDR3 has 16 residues. Germline CDR1 SGHAT, CDR2 FQNNGV. V dropped 0 bases and J dropped 2; count of bases not matched to a gene: 3. The DNA for the CDR3 is TGTGCCAGCAGCTTAGAGGCTAGCGGTAACACCGGGGAGCTGTTTTTT. This translates into CASSLEASGNTGELFF.

This clonotype was counted many times. This CDR3 is CASVIRGNQPQHF. CDR3 nucleotides: TGTGCCAGCGTCATCCGGGGGAATCAGCCCCAGCATTTT. V is TRBV28 and J is TRBJ1-5, with D maybe TRBD1 (5 bases). Trimming removed 8 bases from V and 4 bases from J, with 12 bases in between. The germline gives CDR1 MDHEN, CDR2 SYDVKM. This CDR3 contains 13 residues. Filled out from reference TRBV28 and TRBJ1-5, the complete variable domain reads DVKVTQSSRYLVKRTGEKVFLECVQDMDHENMFWYRQDPGLGLRLIYFSYDVKMKEKGDIPEGYSVSREKKERFSLILESASTNQTSMYLCASVIRGNQPQHFGDGTRLSIL.

This clonotype was detected only a few times. The chain links TRBV27 to TRBJ2-7; D ambiguous. V was cut by 3 bases and J by 3 bases, with 15 bases left in between. Germline assignment: CDR1 MNHEY and CDR2 SMNVEV (reference sequence). The CDR3 is 15 residues long. CDR3 nucleotides: TGTGCCAGCAGTTTGAGGTTAGACACCTTCTACGAGCAGTACTTC. This sequence encodes CASSLRLDTFYEQYF.

This clonotype has ten or more counts. This chain joins TRBV28 and TRBJ1-5, with a weak D call TRBD1 (5 bases). From germline, CDR1 is MDHEN and CDR2 SYDVKM. V lost 1 base and J 6 bases, leaving 13 bases between the germline ends. This CDR3 comprises 15 residues. The CDR3 nucleotides are TGTGCCAGCAGTTTATTCGGGCAGGGCCCTCAGCCCCAGCATTTT. Amino acid sequence: CASSLFGQGPQPQHF. The full variable domain, rest sourced from reference TRBV28 and TRBJ1-5, is DVKVTQSSRYLVKRTGEKVFLECVQDMDHENMFWYRQDPGLGLRLIYFSYDVKMKEKGDIPEGYSVSREKKERFSLILESASTNQTSMYLCASSLFGQGPQPQHFGDGTRLSIL.

The sample holds many counts of this clonotype. The chain joins TRBV7-2 to TRBJ1-5; tentatively, D is TRBD1 (5 bases). Trimming stripped 3 bases from V and 7 bases from J, with 13 bases between. CDR1 is SGHTA and CDR2 is FQGNSA in the germline V gene. The CDR3 extends over 14 amino acids. The CDR3 reads CASSLGRVGQPQHF. DNA for the CDR3: TGTGCCAGCAGCTTGGGCAGGGTAGGACAGCCCCAGCATTTT.

The V call is TRBV9, the J call TRBJ1-2, with TRBD1 matching over 7 bases. J gave up 8 bases and V 5 bases, and 9 bases lay outside the gene matches. Germline CDR1 and CDR2: SGDLS and YYNGEE. The CDR3 loop spans 13 amino acids. CDR3 nucleotides: TGTGCCAGCAGTCGACAGGGTTCGGAGGGCTACACCTTC. This codes for CASSRQGSEGYTF. Together with reference TRBV9 and TRBJ1-2, the CDR3 gives the full variable domain: DSGVTQTPKHLITATGQRVTLRCSPRSGDLSVYWYQQSLDQGLQFLIQYYNGEERAKGNILERFSAQQFPDLHSELNLSSLELGDSALYFCASSRQGSEGYTFGSGTRLTVV.

The rearrangement joins TRBV12-3 or TRBV12-4 to TRBJ2-2, with a possible D match to TRBD1 (6 bases). V was cut by 4 bases and J by 5 bases, with 14 bases left in between. The CDR3 is 15 amino acids. CDR3 in DNA: TGTGCCAGCAGTTATTCAGGGACAACTACCGGGGAGCTGTTTTTT. Translating gives CASSYSGTTTGELFF.

This clonotype was counted at least ten times. This sequence joins TRBV6-1 and TRBJ2-5; D call uncertain. Germline loops: CDR1 MNHNS, CDR2 SASEGT. The V end was cut by 5 bases, the J end by 5 bases, with 9 bases between. CDR3 length equals 12 residues. The CDR3 coding sequence is TGTGCCAGCAGTCGTTCAAAGGAGACCCAGTACTTC. This encodes CASSRSKETQYF.

This clonotype was counted many times. The chain employs TRBV28 and TRBJ1-1; D gene ambiguous. Germline V gene sequence: CDR1 MDHEN, CDR2 SYDVKM. V was shortened by 9 bases and J by 0 bases, with 14 bases between the two germline ends. The CDR3 runs to 14 residues. CDR3 protein: CASLPGSVNTEAFF. The CDR3 bases are TGTGCCAGTCTACCGGGAAGCGTGAACACTGAAGCTTTCTTT.

The rearrangement uses TRBV6-1 and TRBJ2-7; D is undetermined. The CDR3 runs to 12 residues. CDR1 and CDR2 from the germline V gene are MNHNS and SASEGT. V dropped 3 bases and J dropped 5 bases, with 8 bases sitting between them. CDR3 DNA: TGTGCCAGCAGTGAGTTTTTAAACGAGCAGTACTTC. Amino acids: CASSEFLNEQYF.

This clonotype has a single count. The chain couples TRBV6-5 to TRBJ1-5; weak D call: TRBD1 (5 bases). Per germline, CDR1 MNHEY and CDR2 SVGAGI. CDR3 size: 15 residues. Trimming pared 2 bases from V and 4 bases from J, leaving 12 bases between. In DNA form, the CDR3 reads TGTGCCAGCAGTTACAGTGACAGAAAAAATCAGCCCCAGCATTTT. Protein product: CASSYSDRKNQPQHF.

In regard to this clonotype: At one end, the junction sequence differs from germline, possibly due to a read error. This sequence joins TRBV2 and TRBJ1-5; tentatively, D is TRBD1 (6 bases). The length of the CDR3 is 14 residues. CDR1 and CDR2 (germline): SNHLY, FYNNEI. The CDR3 here is CSSSDGGGNQPQHF. CDR3 sequence (DNA): TGTTCCAGCAGTGATGGAGGGGGTAATCAGCCCCAGCATTTT.

J is TRBJ2-1 and V is TRBV28, with D perhaps TRBD1 (6 bases). The germline V gene encodes CDR1 MDHEN and CDR2 SYDVKM. CDR3 size: 15 residues. V was shortened by 4 bases and J by 4 bases, with 14 bases between the two germline ends. The DNA for the CDR3 is TGTGCCAGCAGTTCCTCCGGGACATATTACAATGAGCAGTTCTTC. This codes for CASSSSGTYYNEQFF.

Ten or more counts support this clonotype. V and J are TRBV25-1 and TRBJ1-4; a weak D match, TRBD1 (5 bases). The V gene's germline CDR1 is MGHDK and CDR2 SYGVNS. The V end lost 3 bases, the J end lost 3 bases, and 11 bases lay between the germline ends. The CDR3 extends over 15 amino acids. This CDR3 is CASSDVTGSNEKLFF. In DNA form, the CDR3 reads TGTGCCAGCAGTGATGTTACAGGATCTAATGAAAAACTGTTTTTT.

The rearrangement uses TRBV19 and TRBJ1-4; 7 bases map to TRBD1. J was trimmed by 8 bases and V by 3 bases; bases with no gene match: 9. The CDR3 totals 15 residues. From germline, CDR1 is LNHDA and CDR2 SQIVND (reference sequence). In nucleotides, the CDR3 is TGTGCCAGTAGTATCTCGGGACAGTCCTTCGAAAAACTGTTTTTT. Translated: CASSISGQSFEKLFF.

A remark on this clonotype: A much larger clone lies a single base off, so this may be a read error. Given the absence of the conserved phenylalanine or tryptophan at the CDR3 end, a read error is likely. The V call is TRBV12-3 or TRBV12-4, the J call TRBJ1-2, with D unclear. There are 15 residues in the CDR3. Trimming removed 6 bases from V and 0 bases from J, with 14 bases in between. CDR3 sequence: CASRSPLGSNYGYTL. The CDR3 DNA reads TGTGCCAGCAGATCACCTCTCGGCTCTAACTATGGCTACACCCTC.

The V and J genes are TRBV7-9 and TRBJ2-7, with D unresolved. Per germline, CDR1 SEHNR and CDR2 FQNEAQ (reference sequence). V was shortened by 3 bases and J by 2 bases, with 17 bases between the two germline ends. The CDR3 is 16 amino acids. In DNA, the CDR3 is TGTGCCAGCAGCTTCACCAGAAAAGCTAACACCTACGAGCAGTACTTC. This gives the protein CASSFTRKANTYEQYF.

This clonotype has a count of ten or more. The rearrangement joins TRBV12-3 or TRBV12-4 to TRBJ2-7, with 10 bases lining up with TRBD2. V lost 3 bases to trimming and J lost 5 bases; unmatched junction nucleotides: 7. CDR3 length: 15 residues. CDR3: CASSFWASGSNEQYF. The CDR3, as DNA: TGTGCCAGCAGTTTTTGGGCTAGCGGGAGCAACGAGCAGTACTTC.

This clonotype was counted at least ten times. The chain uses TRBV6-2 or TRBV6-3 and TRBJ1-5, with a weak D call TRBD1 (5 bases). Germline CDR1 and CDR2: MNHEY and SVGEGT. Trimming pared 2 bases from V and 4 bases from J, leaving 9 bases between. The CDR3 runs to 14 residues. Here the CDR3 DNA reads TGTGCCAGCAGTTACGGGTGGGGGAATCAGCCCCAGCATTTT. This gives the protein CASSYGWGNQPQHF.

This clonotype was counted at least ten times. The chain couples TRBV28 to TRBJ2-2, with D perhaps TRBD2 (6 bases). Trimming took 5 bases from V and 1 from J, leaving 11 bases between them. Germline lookup yields CDR1 MDHEN and CDR2 SYDVKM. The CDR3 runs to 15 residues. The CDR3 here is CASSPGDRNTGELFF. The CDR3 DNA reads TGTGCCAGCAGTCCGGGAGACAGGAACACCGGGGAGCTGTTTTTT.

CDR3 sequence (DNA): TGTGCCAGCATACAGGGAAGTAATCAGCCCCAGCATTTT. Amino acids: CASIQGSNQPQHF. This chain joins TRBV6-1 and TRBJ1-5, with TRBD1 as a possible D gene (6 bases). V dropped 7 bases and J dropped 4 bases, with 11 bases sitting between them. From germline, CDR1 is MNHNS and CDR2 SASEGT. The CDR3 runs to 13 residues.

This clonotype occurred many times. The chain employs TRBV20-1 and TRBJ2-2; D possibly corresponds to TRBD1 (6 bases). This CDR3 has 12 residues. Trimming shortened V by 6 bases and J by 7 bases, and 12 bases separated the two germline ends. In germline, CDR1 is DFQATT, CDR2 SNEGSKA (reference sequence). The CDR3 sequence: CSARTGLGELFF. CDR3 nucleotide sequence: TGCAGTGCCCGAACAGGGCTCGGGGAGCTGTTTTTT.